This TCR beta chain was identified in a study of Graves' ophthalmopathy and Graves' hyperthyroidism. Germline V gene lookup returns CDR1 SQVTM and CDR2 ANQGSEA. This CDR3 has 11 residues. J was trimmed by 5 bases and V by 5 bases; bases with no gene match: 2. The sequenced template was RNA, covering the TCR beta CDR3 region. The workflow started with a first-round RT-PCR run with HTBI primers and then moved on to a second-round multiplex PCR. Using its own MiXCR run on the multiplex PCR reads, TCRdb lists one record per CDR3 protein. The sample carries some 240,000 distinct CDR3 sequences, around 50% recorded once.

The sample consisted of peripheral blood. The TCR sequence derives from an adult man with Graves' ophthalmopathy. The rearrangement uses TRBV29-1 and TRBJ1-2, with 7 bases fitting TRBD1. The CDR3 here is CSVKGAYGYTF. Written as DNA, the CDR3 is TGCAGCGTTAAGGGGGCGTATGGCTACACCTTC.